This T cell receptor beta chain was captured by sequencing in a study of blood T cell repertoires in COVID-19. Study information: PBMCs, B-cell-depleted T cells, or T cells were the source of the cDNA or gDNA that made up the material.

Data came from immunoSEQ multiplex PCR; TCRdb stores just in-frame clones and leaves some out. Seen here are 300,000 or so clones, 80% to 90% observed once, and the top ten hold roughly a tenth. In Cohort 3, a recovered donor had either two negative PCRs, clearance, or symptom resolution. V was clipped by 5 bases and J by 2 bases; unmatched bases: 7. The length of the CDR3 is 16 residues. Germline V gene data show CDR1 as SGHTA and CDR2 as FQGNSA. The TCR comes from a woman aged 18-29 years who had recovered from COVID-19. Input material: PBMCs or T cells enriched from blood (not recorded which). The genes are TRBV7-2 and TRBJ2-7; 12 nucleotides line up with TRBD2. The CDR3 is CASSGRTSGTTYEQYF. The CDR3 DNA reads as TGTGCCAGCAGCGGAAGGACTAGCGGGACCACCTACGAGCAGTACTTC.